This T cell receptor beta chain emerged from a study of blood T cell repertoires in COVID-19. The CDR3 is 15 amino acids. Trimming removed 0 bases at V and 9 bases at J, with 16 bases between. Germline values: CDR1 SGHNT, CDR2 YYREEE (reference sequence). This table comes from immunoSEQ multiplex PCR, and its TCRdb copy is limited to in-frame clones, with some not included. Of over 90,000 clones in the sample, 70% to 90% were seen once. This TCR came from a man aged 50 to 59 with active or convalescent COVID-19. This rearrangement joins TRBV5-4 to TRBJ2-1, with D possibly TRBD1 on 7 matching bases. Sequenced input: peripheral blood. CDR3 DNA sequence: TGTGCCAGCAGCTTGGCAGGGGGGCAATACGGTGAGCAGTTCTTC. Translated, it gives CASSLAGGQYGEQFF.